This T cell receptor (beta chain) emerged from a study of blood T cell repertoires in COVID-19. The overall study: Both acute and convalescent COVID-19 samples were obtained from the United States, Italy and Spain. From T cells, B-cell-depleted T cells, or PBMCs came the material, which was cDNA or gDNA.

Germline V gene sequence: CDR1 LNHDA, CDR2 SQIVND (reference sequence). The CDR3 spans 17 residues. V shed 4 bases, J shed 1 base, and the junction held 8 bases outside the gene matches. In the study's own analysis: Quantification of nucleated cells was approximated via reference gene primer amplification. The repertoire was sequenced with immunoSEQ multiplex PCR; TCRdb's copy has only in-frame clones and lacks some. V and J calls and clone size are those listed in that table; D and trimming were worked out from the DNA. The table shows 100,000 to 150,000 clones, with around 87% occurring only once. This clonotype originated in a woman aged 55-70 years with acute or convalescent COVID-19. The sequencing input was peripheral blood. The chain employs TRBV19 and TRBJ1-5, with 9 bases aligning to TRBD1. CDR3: CASSSTGGALSNQPQHF. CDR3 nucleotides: TGTGCCAGTAGTAGTACAGGGGGCGCCTTGAGCAATCAGCCCCAGCATTTT.